The source of this T cell receptor beta chain is a study of patients and donors after allogeneic stem cell transplantation (dated by TCRdb to the early 2020s). There are a few counts of this clonotype. Its antigen is unknown. No much larger clone is present one base from it, and per-base qualities are unavailable. CDR3 length: 14 amino acids, cysteine to phenylalanine. CDR3 DNA only is kept here, 42 bases in frame from base 1. The V end loses 3 bases and the J end loses 1 base, and a stretch of 10 bases separates them. Per the germline V gene (reference sequence), DFQATT is the CDR1 and SNEGSKA is the CDR2. The library came from RT-PCR. The listed sequencing device is NextSeq 550. TCRdb's own reprocessing of the public reads used fastp at Q25 and MiXCR and kept productive beta chains. Records with the same CDR3 protein are collapsed into one entry carrying the most frequent genes and DNA. For this sample there are about 960,000 distinct CDR3 sequences; approximately 18% appear just once. The top ten clonotypes cover around 6% of the sample.

The chain joins TRBV20-1 to TRBJ1-5, with the D segment identity uncertain. The receptor's source is a human donor who was either an allogeneic HSCT recipient or a stem cell or donor lymphocyte infusion donor (not recorded which). It is not recorded whose cells these are; they may come from a transplant donor. Input material: blood, either unsorted or a sorted T cell fraction (not recorded which). CDR3 reads: CSASGQASNQPQHF. DNA sequence: TGCAGTGCTAGCGGGCAGGCCAGCAATCAGCCCCAGCATTTT.